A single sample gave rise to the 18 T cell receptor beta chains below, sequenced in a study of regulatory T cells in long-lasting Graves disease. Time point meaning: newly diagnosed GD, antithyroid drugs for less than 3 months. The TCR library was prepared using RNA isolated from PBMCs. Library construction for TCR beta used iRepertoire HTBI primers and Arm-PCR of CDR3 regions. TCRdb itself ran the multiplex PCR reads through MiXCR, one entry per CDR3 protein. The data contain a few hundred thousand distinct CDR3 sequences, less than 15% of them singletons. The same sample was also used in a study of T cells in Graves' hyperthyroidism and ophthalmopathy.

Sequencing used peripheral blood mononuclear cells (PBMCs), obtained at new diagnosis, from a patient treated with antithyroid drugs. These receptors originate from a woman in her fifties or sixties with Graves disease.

The CDR3 DNA reads TGTGCCAGCATCGCGGGACTAGACCCCTACGAGCAGTACTTC. This codes for CASIAGLDPYEQYF. The chain is built from TRBV2 and TRBJ2-7, with TRBD2 matching 8 bases. Germline CDR1 and CDR2: SNHLY and FYNNEI. The J segment lost 2 bases and the V segment lost 7 bases, leaving 7 bases of the junction unmatched. The CDR3 loop spans 14 amino acids.

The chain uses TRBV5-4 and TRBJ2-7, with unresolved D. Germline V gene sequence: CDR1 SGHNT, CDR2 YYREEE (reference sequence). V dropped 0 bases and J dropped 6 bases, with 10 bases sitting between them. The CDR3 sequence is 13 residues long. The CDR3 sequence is CASSLGGVGEQYF. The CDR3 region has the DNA TGTGCCAGCAGCTTGGGAGGCGTGGGCGAGCAGTACTTC.

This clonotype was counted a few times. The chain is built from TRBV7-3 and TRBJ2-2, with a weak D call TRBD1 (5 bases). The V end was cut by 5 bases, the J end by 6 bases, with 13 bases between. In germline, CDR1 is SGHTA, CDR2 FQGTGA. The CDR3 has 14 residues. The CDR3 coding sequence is TGTGCCAGCAGCCACTCACAGGTTGCCGGGGAGCTGTTTTTT. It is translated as CASSHSQVAGELFF.

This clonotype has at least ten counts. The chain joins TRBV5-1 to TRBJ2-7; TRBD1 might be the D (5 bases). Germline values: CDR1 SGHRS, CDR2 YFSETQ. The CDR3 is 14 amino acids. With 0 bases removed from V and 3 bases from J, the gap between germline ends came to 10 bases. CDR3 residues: CASSLEGQFYEQYF. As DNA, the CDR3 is TGCGCCAGCAGCTTGGAGGGGCAATTCTACGAGCAGTACTTC.

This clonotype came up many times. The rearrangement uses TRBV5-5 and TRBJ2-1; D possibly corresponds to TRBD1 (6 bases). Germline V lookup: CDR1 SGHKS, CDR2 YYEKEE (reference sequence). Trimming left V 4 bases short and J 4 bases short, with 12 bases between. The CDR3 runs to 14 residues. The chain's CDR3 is CASSGRDKYNEQFF. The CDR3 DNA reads TGTGCCAGCAGCGGAAGGGACAAATACAATGAGCAGTTCTTC. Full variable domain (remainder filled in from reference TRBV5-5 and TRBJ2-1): DAGVTQSPTHLIKTRGQQVTLRCSPISGHKSVSWYQQVLGQGPQFIFQYYEKEERGRGNFPDRFSARQFPNYSSELNVNALLLGDSALYLCASSGRDKYNEQFFGPGTRLTVL.

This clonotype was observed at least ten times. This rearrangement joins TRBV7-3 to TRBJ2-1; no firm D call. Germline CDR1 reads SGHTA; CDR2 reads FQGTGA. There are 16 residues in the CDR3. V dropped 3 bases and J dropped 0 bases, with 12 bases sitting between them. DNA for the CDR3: TGTGCCAGCAGCTTGAGTCAGAGTCTCTCCTACAATGAGCAGTTCTTC. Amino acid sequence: CASSLSQSLSYNEQFF.

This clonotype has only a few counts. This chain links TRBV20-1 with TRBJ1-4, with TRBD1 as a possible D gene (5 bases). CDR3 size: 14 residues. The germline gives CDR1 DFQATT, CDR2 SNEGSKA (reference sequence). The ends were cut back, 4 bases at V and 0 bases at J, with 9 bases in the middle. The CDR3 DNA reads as TGCAGTGCTACAGGGTCCTCAACTAATGAAAAACTGTTTTTT. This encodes CSATGSSTNEKLFF.

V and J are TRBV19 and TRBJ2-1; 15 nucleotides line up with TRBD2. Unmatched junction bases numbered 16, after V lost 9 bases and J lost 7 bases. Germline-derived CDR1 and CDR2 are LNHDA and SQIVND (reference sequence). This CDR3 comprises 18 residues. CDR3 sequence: CASATGLAGGGNSNEQFF. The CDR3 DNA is TGTGCCAGCGCCACGGGACTAGCGGGAGGTGGTAACAGTAATGAGCAGTTCTTC.

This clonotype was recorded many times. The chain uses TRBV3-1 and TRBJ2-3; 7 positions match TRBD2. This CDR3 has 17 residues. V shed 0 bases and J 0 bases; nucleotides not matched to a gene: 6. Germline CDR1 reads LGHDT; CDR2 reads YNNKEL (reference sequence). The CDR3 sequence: CASSQEAGPISTDTQYF. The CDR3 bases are TGTGCCAGCAGCCAAGAAGCGGGGCCGATCAGCACAGATACGCAGTATTTT.

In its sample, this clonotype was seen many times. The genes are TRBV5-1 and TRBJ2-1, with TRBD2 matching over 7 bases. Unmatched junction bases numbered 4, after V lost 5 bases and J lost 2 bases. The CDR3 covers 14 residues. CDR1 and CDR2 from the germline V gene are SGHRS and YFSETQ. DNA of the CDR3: TGCGCCAGCAGTACGGGAGGACCCTACAATGAGCAGTTCTTC. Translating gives CASSTGGPYNEQFF. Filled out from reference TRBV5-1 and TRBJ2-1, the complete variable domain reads KAGVTQTPRYLIKTRGQQVTLSCSPISGHRSVSWYQQTPGQGLQFLFEYFSETQRNKGNFPGRFSGRQFSNSRSEMNVSTLELGDSALYLCASSTGGPYNEQFFGPGTRLTVL.

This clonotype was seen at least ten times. CDR3 sequence: CASSFPPGLAGWGSHSQEQFF. The CDR3 DNA follows: TGTGCCAGCAGCTTCCCACCGGGACTAGCGGGATGGGGGTCACACTCTCAGGAGCAGTTCTTC. The genes are TRBV7-8 and TRBJ2-1; 13 nucleotides line up with TRBD2. V lost 3 bases and J lost 10; bases outside the gene matches: 24. The CDR3 covers 21 residues. The germline V gene has CDR1 SGHVS and CDR2 FQNEAQ.

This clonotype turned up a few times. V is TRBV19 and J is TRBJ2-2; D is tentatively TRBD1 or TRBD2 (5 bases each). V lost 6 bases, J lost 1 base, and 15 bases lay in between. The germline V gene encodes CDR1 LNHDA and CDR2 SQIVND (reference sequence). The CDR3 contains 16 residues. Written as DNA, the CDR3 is TGTGCCAGTAGCATGGGGGTTAGTTGGAACACCGGGGAGCTGTTTTTT. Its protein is CASSMGVSWNTGELFF.

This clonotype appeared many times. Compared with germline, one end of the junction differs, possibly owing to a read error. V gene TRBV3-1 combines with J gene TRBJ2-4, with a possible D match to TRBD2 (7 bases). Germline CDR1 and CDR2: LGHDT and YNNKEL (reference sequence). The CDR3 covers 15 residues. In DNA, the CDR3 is TGTGCCAGCAGCCAAGATCGGGTCGATGAGGGGGGGCCCTTCTTC. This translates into CASSQDRVDEGGPFF.

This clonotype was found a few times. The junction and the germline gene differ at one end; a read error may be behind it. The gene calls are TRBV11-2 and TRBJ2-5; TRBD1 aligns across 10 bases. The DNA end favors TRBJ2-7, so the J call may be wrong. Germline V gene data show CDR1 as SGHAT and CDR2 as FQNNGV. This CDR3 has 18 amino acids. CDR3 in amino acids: CASSPTGGAYGAGDEQYF. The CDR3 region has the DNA TGCGCCAGCAGCCCGACAGGGGGCGCGTACGGAGCTGGAGACGAGCAGTACTTC.

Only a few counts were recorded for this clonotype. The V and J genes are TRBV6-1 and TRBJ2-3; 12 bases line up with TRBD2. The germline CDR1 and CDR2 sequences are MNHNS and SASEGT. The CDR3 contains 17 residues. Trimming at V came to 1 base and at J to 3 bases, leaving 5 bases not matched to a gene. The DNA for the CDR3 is TGTGCCAGCAGTGAAGAGCTAGCGGGAGGGCCGACAGATACGCAGTATTTT. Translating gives CASSEELAGGPTDTQYF.

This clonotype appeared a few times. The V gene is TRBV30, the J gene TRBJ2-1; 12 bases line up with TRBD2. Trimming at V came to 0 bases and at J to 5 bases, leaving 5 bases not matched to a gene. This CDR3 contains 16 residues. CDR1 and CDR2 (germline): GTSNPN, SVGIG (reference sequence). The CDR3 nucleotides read TGTGCCTGGAGTGTACGAACTAGCGGGAGGAACAATGAGCAGTTCTTC. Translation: CAWSVRTSGRNNEQFF.

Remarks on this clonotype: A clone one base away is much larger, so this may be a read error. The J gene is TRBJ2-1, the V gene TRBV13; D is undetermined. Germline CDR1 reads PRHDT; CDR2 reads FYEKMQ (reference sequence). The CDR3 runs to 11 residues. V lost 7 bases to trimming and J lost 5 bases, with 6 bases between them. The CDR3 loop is CASIRDNEQFF. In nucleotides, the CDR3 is TGTGCCAGCATCCGTGACAATGAGCAGTTCTTC.

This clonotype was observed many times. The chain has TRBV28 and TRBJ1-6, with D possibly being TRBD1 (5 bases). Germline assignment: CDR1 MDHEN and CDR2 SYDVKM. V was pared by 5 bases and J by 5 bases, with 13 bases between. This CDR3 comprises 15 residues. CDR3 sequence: CASSGGDRDNSPLHF. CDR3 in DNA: TGTGCCAGCAGTGGGGGGGATAGGGATAATTCACCCCTCCACTTT.